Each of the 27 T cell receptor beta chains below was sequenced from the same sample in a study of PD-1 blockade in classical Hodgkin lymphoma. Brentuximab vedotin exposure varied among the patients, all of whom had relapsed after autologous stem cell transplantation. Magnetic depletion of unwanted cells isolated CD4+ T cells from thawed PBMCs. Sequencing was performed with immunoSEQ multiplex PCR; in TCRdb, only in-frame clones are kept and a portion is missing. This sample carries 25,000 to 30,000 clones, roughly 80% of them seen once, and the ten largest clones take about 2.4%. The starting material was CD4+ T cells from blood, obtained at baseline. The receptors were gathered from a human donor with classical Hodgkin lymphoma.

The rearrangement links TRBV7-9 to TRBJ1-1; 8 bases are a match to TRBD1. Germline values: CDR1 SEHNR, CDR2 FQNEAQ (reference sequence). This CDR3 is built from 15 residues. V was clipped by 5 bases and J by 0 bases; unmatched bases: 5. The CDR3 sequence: CASSLTGAMNTEAFF. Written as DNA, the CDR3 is TGTGCCAGCAGCCTGACAGGGGCCATGAACACTGAAGCTTTCTTT.

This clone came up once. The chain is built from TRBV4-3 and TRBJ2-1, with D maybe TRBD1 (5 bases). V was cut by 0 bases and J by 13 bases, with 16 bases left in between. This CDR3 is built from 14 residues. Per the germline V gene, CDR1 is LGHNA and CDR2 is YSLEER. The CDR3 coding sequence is TGCGCCAGCAGCCAAGATCATAAGGGGCGATTTCAGTTCTTC. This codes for CASSQDHKGRFQFF.

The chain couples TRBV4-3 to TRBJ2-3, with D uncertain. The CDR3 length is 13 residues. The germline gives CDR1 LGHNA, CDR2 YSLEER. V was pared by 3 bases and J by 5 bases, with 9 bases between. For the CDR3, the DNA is TGCGCCAGCAGCCAGGAGAGGCGAGATACGCAGTATTTT. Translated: CASSQERRDTQYF.

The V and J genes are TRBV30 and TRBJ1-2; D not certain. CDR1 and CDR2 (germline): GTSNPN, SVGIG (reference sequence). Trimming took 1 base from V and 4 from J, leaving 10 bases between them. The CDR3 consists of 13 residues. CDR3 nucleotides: TGTGCCTGGAGTGCGGCAAGGTCCTATGGCTACACCTTC. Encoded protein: CAWSAARSYGYTF. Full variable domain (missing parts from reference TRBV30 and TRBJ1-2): SQTIHQWPATLVQPVGSPLSLECTVEGTSNPNLYWYRQAAGRGLQLLFYSVGIGQISSEVPQNLSASRPQDRQFILSSKKLLLSDSGFYLCAWSAARSYGYTFGSGTRLTVV.

CDR3 nucleotide sequence: TGTGCCAGCTCACCGAACAGACAGGGTGACTATGGCTACACCTTC. Translation gives CASSPNRQGDYGYTF. The V gene is TRBV18, the J gene TRBJ1-2, with 7 bases matching TRBD1. Trimming at V came to 3 bases and at J to 3 bases, leaving 7 bases not matched to a gene. The CDR3 is made up of 15 amino acids. In germline, CDR1 is KGHSH, CDR2 LQKENI.

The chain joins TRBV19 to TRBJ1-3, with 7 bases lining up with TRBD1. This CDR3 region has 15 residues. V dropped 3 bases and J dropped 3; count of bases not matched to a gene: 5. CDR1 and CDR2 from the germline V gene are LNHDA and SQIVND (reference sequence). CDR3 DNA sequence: TGTGCCAGTAGTATCGACAGGGAATATGGAAACACCATATATTTT. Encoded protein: CASSIDREYGNTIYF.

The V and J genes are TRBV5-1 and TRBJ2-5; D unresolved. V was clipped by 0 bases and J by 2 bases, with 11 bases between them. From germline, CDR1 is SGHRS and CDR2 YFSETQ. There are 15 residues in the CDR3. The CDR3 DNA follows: TGCGCCAGCAGCTTGGGACCGGTAGGGCAAGAGACCCAGTACTTC. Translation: CASSLGPVGQETQYF.

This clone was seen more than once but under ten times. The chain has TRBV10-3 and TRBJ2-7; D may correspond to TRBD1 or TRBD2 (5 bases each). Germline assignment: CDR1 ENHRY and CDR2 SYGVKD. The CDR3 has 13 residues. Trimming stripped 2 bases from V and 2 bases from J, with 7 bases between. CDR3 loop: CAISERGAYEQYF. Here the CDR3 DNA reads TGTGCCATCAGTGAGCGGGGCGCCTACGAGCAGTACTTC.

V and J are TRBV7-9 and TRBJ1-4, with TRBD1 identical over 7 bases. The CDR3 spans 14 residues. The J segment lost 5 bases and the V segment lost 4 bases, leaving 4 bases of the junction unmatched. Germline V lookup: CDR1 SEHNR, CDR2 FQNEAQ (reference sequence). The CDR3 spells CASSSTGYNEKLFF. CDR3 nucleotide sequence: TGTGCCAGCAGCTCGACAGGGTACAATGAAAAACTGTTTTTT.

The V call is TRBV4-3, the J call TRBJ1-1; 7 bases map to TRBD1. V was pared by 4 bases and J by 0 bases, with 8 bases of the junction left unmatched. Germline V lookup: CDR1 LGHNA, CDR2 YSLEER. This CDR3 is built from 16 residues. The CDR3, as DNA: TGCGCCAGCAGCCGAACAGGGGTTGGGGTGAACACTGAAGCTTTCTTT. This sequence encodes CASSRTGVGVNTEAFF.

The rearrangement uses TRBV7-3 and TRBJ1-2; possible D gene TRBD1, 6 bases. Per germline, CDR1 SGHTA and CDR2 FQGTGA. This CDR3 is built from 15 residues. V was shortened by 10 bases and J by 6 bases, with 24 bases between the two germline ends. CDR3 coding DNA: TGTGCCAACCGCGCGGACACTGGAAGGGGGAATGGCTACACCTTC. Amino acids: CANRADTGRGNGYTF.

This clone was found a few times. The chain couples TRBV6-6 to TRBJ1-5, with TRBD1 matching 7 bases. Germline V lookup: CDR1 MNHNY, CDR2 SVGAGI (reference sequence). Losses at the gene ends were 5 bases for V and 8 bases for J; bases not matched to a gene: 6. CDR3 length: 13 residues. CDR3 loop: CASSTGQIEPQHF. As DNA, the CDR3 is TGTGCCAGCAGTACGGGACAGATTGAGCCCCAGCATTTT.

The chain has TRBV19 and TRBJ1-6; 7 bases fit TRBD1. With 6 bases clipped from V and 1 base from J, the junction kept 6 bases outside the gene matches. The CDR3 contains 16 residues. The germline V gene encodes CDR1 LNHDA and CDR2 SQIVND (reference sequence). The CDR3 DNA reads TGTGCCAGTAGATCGAGGGGGCCGTCCTATAATTCACCCCTCCACTTT. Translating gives CASRSRGPSYNSPLHF.

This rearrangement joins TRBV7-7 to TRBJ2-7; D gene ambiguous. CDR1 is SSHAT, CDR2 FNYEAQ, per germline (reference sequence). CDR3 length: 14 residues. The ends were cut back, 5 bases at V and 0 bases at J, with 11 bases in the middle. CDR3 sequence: CASSVTSSSYEQYF. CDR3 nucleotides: TGTGCCAGCAGCGTTACCAGTAGCTCCTACGAGCAGTACTTC.

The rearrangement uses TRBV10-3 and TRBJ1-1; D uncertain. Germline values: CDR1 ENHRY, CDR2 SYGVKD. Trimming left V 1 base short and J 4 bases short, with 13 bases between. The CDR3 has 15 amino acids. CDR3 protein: CAISEFTRNSTEAFF. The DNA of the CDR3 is TGTGCCATCAGTGAGTTTACGAGGAATAGCACTGAAGCTTTCTTT.

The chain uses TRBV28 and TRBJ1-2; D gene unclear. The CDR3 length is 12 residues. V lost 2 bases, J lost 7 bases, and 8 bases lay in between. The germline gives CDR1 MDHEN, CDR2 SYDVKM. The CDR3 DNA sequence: TGTGCCAGCAGTTTAGCCGGGAGTGGCTACACCTTC. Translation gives CASSLAGSGYTF.

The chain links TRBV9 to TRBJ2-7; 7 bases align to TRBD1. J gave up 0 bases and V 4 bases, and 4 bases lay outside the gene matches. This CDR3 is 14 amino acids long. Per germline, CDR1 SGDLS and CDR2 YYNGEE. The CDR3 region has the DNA TGTGCCAGCAGCCTGGGGACAGCCTCCTACGAGCAGTACTTC. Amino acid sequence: CASSLGTASYEQYF.

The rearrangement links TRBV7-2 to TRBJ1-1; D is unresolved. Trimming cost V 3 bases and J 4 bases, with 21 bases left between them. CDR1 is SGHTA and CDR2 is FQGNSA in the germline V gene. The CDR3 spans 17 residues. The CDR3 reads CASSFFVRFGVGTEAFF. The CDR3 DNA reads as TGTGCCAGCAGCTTTTTCGTACGGTTCGGGGTAGGCACTGAAGCTTTCTTT.

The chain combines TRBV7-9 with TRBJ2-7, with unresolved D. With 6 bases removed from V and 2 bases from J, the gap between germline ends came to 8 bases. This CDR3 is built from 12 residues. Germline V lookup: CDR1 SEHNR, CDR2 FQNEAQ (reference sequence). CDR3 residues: CASSRRAYEQYF. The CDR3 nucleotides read TGTGCCAGCAGTCGCCGGGCCTACGAGCAGTACTTC.

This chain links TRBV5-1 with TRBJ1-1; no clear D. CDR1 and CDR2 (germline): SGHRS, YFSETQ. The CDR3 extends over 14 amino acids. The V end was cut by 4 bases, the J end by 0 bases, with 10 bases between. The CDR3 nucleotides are TGCGCCAGCAGCCGTACTAACATGAACACTGAAGCTTTCTTT. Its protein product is CASSRTNMNTEAFF.

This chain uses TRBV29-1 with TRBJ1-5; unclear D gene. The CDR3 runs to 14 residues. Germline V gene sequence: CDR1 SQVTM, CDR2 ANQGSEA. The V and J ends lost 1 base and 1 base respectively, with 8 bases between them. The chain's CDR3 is CSVEVSGSNQPQHF. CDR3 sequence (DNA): TGCAGCGTTGAAGTCTCCGGCAGCAATCAGCCCCAGCATTTT.

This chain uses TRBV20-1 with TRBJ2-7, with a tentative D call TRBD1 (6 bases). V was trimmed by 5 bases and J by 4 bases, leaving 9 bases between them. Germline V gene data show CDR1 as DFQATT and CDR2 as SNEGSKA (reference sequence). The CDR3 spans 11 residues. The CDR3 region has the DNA TGCAGTGCTCAGACAGGATACGAGCAGTACTTC. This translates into CSAQTGYEQYF.

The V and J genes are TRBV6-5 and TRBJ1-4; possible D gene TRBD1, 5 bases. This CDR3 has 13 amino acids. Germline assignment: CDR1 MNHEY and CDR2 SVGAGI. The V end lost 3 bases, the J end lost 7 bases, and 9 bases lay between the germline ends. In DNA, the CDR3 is TGTGCCAGCAGTTATGGGCAGGGTGAAAAACTGTTTTTT. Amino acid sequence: CASSYGQGEKLFF.

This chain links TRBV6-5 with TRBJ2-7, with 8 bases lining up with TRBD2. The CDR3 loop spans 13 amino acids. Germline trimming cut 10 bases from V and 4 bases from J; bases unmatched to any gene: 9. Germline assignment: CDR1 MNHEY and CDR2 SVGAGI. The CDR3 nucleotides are TGTGCCACCCGGGGGGGCTCACCATACGAGCAGTACTTC. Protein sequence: CATRGGSPYEQYF.

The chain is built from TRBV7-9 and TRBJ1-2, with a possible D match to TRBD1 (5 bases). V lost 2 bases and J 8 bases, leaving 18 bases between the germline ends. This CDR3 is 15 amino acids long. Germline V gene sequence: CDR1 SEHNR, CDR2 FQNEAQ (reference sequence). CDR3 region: CASSLTEGPRGGYTF. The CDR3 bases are TGTGCCAGCAGCTTAACTGAGGGACCGAGGGGAGGCTACACCTTC.

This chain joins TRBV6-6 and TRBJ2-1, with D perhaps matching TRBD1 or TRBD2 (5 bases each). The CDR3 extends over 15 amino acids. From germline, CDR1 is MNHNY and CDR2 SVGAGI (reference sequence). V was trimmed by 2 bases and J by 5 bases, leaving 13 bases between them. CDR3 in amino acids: CASSYGREWNNEQFF. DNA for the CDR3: TGTGCCAGCAGTTACGGCAGGGAGTGGAACAATGAGCAGTTCTTC.

CDR3 residues: CASSWDRANREQYF. The CDR3 region has the DNA TGTGCCAGCAGCTGGGACAGGGCTAATCGCGAGCAGTACTTC. The rearrangement links TRBV5-4 to TRBJ2-7, with 9 bases identical to TRBD1. Germline V gives CDR1 SGHNT, CDR2 YYREEE (reference sequence). With V trimmed by 3 bases and J by 6 bases, 7 bases remained unmatched. This CDR3 comprises 14 residues. Supplemented by reference TRBV5-4 and TRBJ2-7, the full variable domain reads ETGVTQSPTHLIKTRGQQVTLRCSSQSGHNTVSWYQQALGQGPQFIFQYYREEENGRGNFPPRFSGLQFPNYSSELNVNALELDDSALYLCASSWDRANREQYFGPGTRLTVT.